The rows below give T cell receptor beta chains drawn from one sample of a study of control samples from healthy donors and cancer patients. Produced via immunoSEQ multiplex PCR; TCRdb's table is partial and in-frame only. The top ten clones hold about 5.3% of a sample with fewer than 200,000 clones, just over 85% of them seen once. The sequencing input was blood. These receptors were taken from a woman aged 30 to 39 in good health. The CDR3 runs from the conserved cysteine through the conserved F or W. Each record gives: CDR3 protein, CDR3 DNA, D gene, clone size, V gene, J gene. D genes are given only for firm matches. A clone size is listed for some rows: how often the clone was seen (once, few, many), or a class if it is expanded.

CDR3 protein: CASSPRSSGDTQYF
CDR3 DNA: TGTGCCAGCAGTCCCCGTAGTAGCGGAGATACGCAGTATTTT
D gene: .
clone size: once
V gene: TRBV25-1
J gene: TRBJ2-3

CDR3 protein: CASRSLWGANTEAFF
CDR3 DNA: TGTGCCAGCAGAAGCCTATGGGGGGCAAACACTGAAGCTTTCTTT
D gene: .
clone size: once
V gene: TRBV2
J gene: TRBJ1-1

CDR3 protein: CASSDPRGQGETQYF
CDR3 DNA: TGTGCCAGCAGTGACCCTAGAGGACAGGGAGAGACCCAGTACTTC
D gene: TRBD1
clone size: medium-sized
V gene: TRBV25-1
J gene: TRBJ2-5

CDR3 protein: CASSHVTAPAAADTQYF
CDR3 DNA: TGTGCCAGCAGCCACGTAACGGCCCCAGCCGCTGCAGATACGCAGTATTTT
D gene: .
clone size: .
V gene: TRBV3-1/TRBV3-2
J gene: TRBJ2-3

CDR3 protein: CATSAAGATYEQYF
CDR3 DNA: TGTGCCACCAGTGCGGCGGGGGCAACCTACGAGCAGTACTTC
D gene: .
clone size: .
V gene: TRBV24-1
J gene: TRBJ2-7

CDR3 protein: CATSEAGTSGAYNEQFF
CDR3 DNA: TGTGCCACCAGTGAGGCCGGGACTAGCGGGGCCTACAATGAGCAGTTCTTC
D gene: TRBD2
clone size: .
V gene: TRBV24-1
J gene: TRBJ2-1

CDR3 protein: CASSHGPTDTQYF
CDR3 DNA: TGTGCCAGCTCCCACGGACCCACAGATACGCAGTATTTT
D gene: .
clone size: .
V gene: TRBV2
J gene: TRBJ2-3

CDR3 protein: CASSYSRTGSGYGYTF
CDR3 DNA: TGTGCCAGCAGTTACTCGAGGACAGGGAGTGGCTATGGCTACACCTTC
D gene: TRBD1
clone size: .
V gene: TRBV6-5
J gene: TRBJ1-2

CDR3 protein: CASRPDSGLSYF
CDR3 DNA: TGTGCCAGCAGACCCGACTCGGGGCTCTCGTATTTT
D gene: .
clone size: .
V gene: TRBV6-5
J gene: TRBJ2-3

CDR3 protein: CASSFWQGVRETQYF
CDR3 DNA: TGTGCCAGCAGTTTTTGGCAGGGAGTAAGAGAGACCCAGTACTTC
D gene: .
clone size: .
V gene: TRBV27
J gene: TRBJ2-5

CDR3 protein: CTSSLSGIMAGNEQFF
CDR3 DNA: TGTACCAGCAGTTTGAGCGGGATCATGGCGGGTAATGAGCAGTTCTTC
D gene: TRBD2
clone size: .
V gene: TRBV28
J gene: TRBJ2-1

CDR3 protein: CASSQVQNTIYF
CDR3 DNA: TGTGCCAGCAGCCAAGTCCAAAACACCATATATTTT
D gene: .
clone size: .
V gene: TRBV3-1/TRBV3-2
J gene: TRBJ1-3

CDR3 protein: CSVGENSNQPQHF
CDR3 DNA: TGCAGCGTTGGGGAGAATTCCAATCAGCCCCAGCATTTT
D gene: .
clone size: .
V gene: TRBV29-1
J gene: TRBJ1-5

CDR3 protein: CASSPGGTYNEQFF
CDR3 DNA: TGTGCCAGCTCACCCGGGGGTACCTACAATGAGCAGTTCTTC
D gene: .
clone size: .
V gene: TRBV18
J gene: TRBJ2-1

CDR3 protein: CAWSVPSGGATAKNIQYF
CDR3 DNA: TGTGCCTGGAGTGTACCCAGCGGGGGGGCCACGGCCAAAAACATTCAGTACTTC
D gene: TRBD2
clone size: .
V gene: TRBV30
J gene: TRBJ2-4

CDR3 protein: CASSFSPTRTVGLGYGYTF
CDR3 DNA: TGTGCCAGCAGTTTCTCCCCGACGAGGACAGTAGGGCTAGGGTATGGCTACACCTTC
D gene: .
clone size: .
V gene: TRBV27
J gene: TRBJ1-2

CDR3 protein: CASSYDTGELFF
CDR3 DNA: TGTGCCAGCAGTTACGACACCGGGGAGCTGTTTTTT
D gene: .
clone size: few
V gene: TRBV6-5
J gene: TRBJ2-2

CDR3 protein: CASKLSGDLTDTQYF
CDR3 DNA: TGTGCCAGCAAGCTTAGCGGGGACCTCACAGATACGCAGTATTTT
D gene: TRBD2
clone size: .
V gene: TRBV19
J gene: TRBJ2-3

CDR3 protein: CASSPQGRANNSPLHF
CDR3 DNA: TGTGCCAGCTCACCACAAGGCCGAGCCAATAATTCACCCCTCCACTTT
D gene: .
clone size: .
V gene: TRBV18
J gene: TRBJ1-6

CDR3 protein: CASSPAGGGNYGYTF
CDR3 DNA: TGTGCCAGCAGTCCCGCGGGTGGGGGGAACTATGGCTACACCTTC
D gene: .
clone size: .
V gene: TRBV28
J gene: TRBJ1-2

CDR3 protein: CASSGTSSYNEQFF
CDR3 DNA: TGTGCCTCCTCCGGGACTAGCTCCTACAATGAGCAGTTCTTC
D gene: TRBD2
clone size: .
V gene: TRBV10-3
J gene: TRBJ2-1

CDR3 protein: CASSLFASGVITDTQYF
CDR3 DNA: TGTGCCAGCAGCTTGTTCGCTAGCGGGGTTATCACAGATACGCAGTATTTT
D gene: TRBD2
clone size: .
V gene: TRBV5-6
J gene: TRBJ2-3

CDR3 protein: CASSLAGGYNEQFF
CDR3 DNA: TGTGCCAGCAGCTTAGCTGGGGGTTACAATGAGCAGTTCTTC
D gene: .
clone size: .
V gene: TRBV11-2
J gene: TRBJ2-1

CDR3 protein: CASSAYLVGTAHQETQYF
CDR3 DNA: TGTGCCAGCAGCGCATATTTGGTGGGGACAGCCCACCAAGAGACCCAGTACTTC
D gene: TRBD1
clone size: .
V gene: TRBV7-2
J gene: TRBJ2-5

CDR3 protein: CASRGTGGALGGTQYF
CDR3 DNA: TGTGCCAGTAGAGGGACAGGGGGGGCTCTAGGTGGTACGCAGTATTTT
D gene: TRBD1
clone size: .
V gene: TRBV19
J gene: TRBJ2-3

CDR3 protein: CASSQDLRQGGGYGYTF
CDR3 DNA: TGTGCCAGCAGCCAAGATCTTCGACAGGGTGGAGGCTATGGCTACACCTTC
D gene: TRBD1
clone size: once
V gene: TRBV3-1/TRBV3-2
J gene: TRBJ1-2

CDR3 protein: CASSPTSGGPNTGELFF
CDR3 DNA: TGTGCCAGCAGCCCTACTAGCGGGGGACCGAACACCGGGGAGCTGTTTTTT
D gene: TRBD2
clone size: .
V gene: TRBV7-9
J gene: TRBJ2-2

CDR3 protein: CASRISYEQYF
CDR3 DNA: TGTGCCAGCAGGATCTCCTACGAGCAGTACTTC
D gene: .
clone size: .
V gene: TRBV25-1
J gene: TRBJ2-7

CDR3 protein: CASALGGPNTEAFF
CDR3 DNA: TGCGCCAGCGCCCTGGGGGGCCCAAACACTGAAGCTTTCTTT
D gene: .
clone size: .
V gene: TRBV5-1
J gene: TRBJ1-1

CDR3 protein: CASNIDRVGGETQYF
CDR3 DNA: TGTGCCAGCAACATTGACAGGGTTGGAGGAGAGACCCAGTACTTC
D gene: TRBD1
clone size: .
V gene: TRBV2
J gene: TRBJ2-5

CDR3 protein: CASSRSTTDTQYF
CDR3 DNA: TGTGCCAGCAGTCGTAGTACCACAGATACGCAGTATTTT
D gene: .
clone size: once
V gene: TRBV7-2
J gene: TRBJ2-3

CDR3 protein: CASSQRDSSGNTIYF
CDR3 DNA: TGCGCCAGCAGCCAACGGGACAGCTCTGGAAACACCATATATTTT
D gene: TRBD1
clone size: .
V gene: TRBV4-1
J gene: TRBJ1-3

CDR3 protein: CASSLARINPHGYTF
CDR3 DNA: TGTGCCAGCAGCTTAGCGCGCATTAATCCCCACGGCTACACCTTC
D gene: .
clone size: .
V gene: TRBV7-8
J gene: TRBJ1-2

CDR3 protein: CASSLDPSTYEQYF
CDR3 DNA: TGTGCCAGCAGCTTGGATCCAAGCACCTACGAGCAGTACTTC
D gene: .
clone size: .
V gene: TRBV5-6
J gene: TRBJ2-7

CDR3 protein: CASSPGQGPYEQYF
CDR3 DNA: TGTGCCAGCAGCCCTGGACAGGGGCCCTACGAGCAGTACTTC
D gene: TRBD1
clone size: .
V gene: TRBV13
J gene: TRBJ2-7

CDR3 protein: CASSPTPPGLPYNEQFF
CDR3 DNA: TGTGCCAGCAGTCCAACGCCTCCGGGACTACCCTACAATGAGCAGTTCTTC
D gene: TRBD2
clone size: .
V gene: TRBV27
J gene: TRBJ2-1

CDR3 protein: CASSLGVGANEQFF
CDR3 DNA: TGTGCCAGCAGCTTAGGGGTCGGGGCTAATGAGCAGTTCTTC
D gene: .
clone size: .
V gene: TRBV7-2
J gene: TRBJ2-1

CDR3 protein: CASSPWTSGGDYNEQFF
CDR3 DNA: TGTGCCAGCAGCCCATGGACTAGCGGGGGGGACTACAATGAGCAGTTCTTC
D gene: TRBD2
clone size: once
V gene: TRBV9
J gene: TRBJ2-1

CDR3 protein: CASSGPGTSGRVIYNEQFF
CDR3 DNA: TGTGCCAGCAGCGGTCCCGGGACTAGCGGGAGGGTAATCTACAATGAGCAGTTCTTC
D gene: TRBD2
clone size: .
V gene: TRBV27
J gene: TRBJ2-1

CDR3 protein: CASGLAVKGQSSTGELFF
CDR3 DNA: TGTGCTAGTGGTTTGGCAGTTAAAGGACAGAGTAGCACCGGGGAGCTGTTTTTT
D gene: .
clone size: once
V gene: TRBV12-5
J gene: TRBJ2-2

CDR3 protein: CASSLGQNSYEQYF
CDR3 DNA: TGTGCCAGCAGCCTGGGACAGAACTCCTACGAGCAGTACTTC
D gene: TRBD1
clone size: .
V gene: TRBV7-9
J gene: TRBJ2-7